This TCR beta chain was sequenced for a study of T-cell memory formation after mild COVID-19. The CDR3 runs 14 residues. The germline gives CDR1 LNHDA, CDR2 SQIVND (reference sequence). The ends were cut back, 7 bases at V and 11 bases at J, with 23 bases in the middle. A single record per CDR3 protein comes from TCRdb applying MiXCR to the 5' RACE reads. The table includes 530,000 or so distinct CDR3 sequences, roughly 17% detected once. Sequencing was done on a sample of PBMCs or a T cell subset sorted from them (not recorded which). V is TRBV19 and J is TRBJ1-1; D may be TRBD1 (5 bases). The clonotype was recovered from an adult woman who had mild COVID-19 (a few samples of this study predate the infection). Cell type and time point are not known. CDR3 DNA: TGTGCCAGTATTCCCGCCGTCATCTTGGGGGAGGCTTTCTTT. It translates to CASIPAVILGEAFF. Full variable domain (rest looked up from reference TRBV19 and TRBJ1-1): DGGITQSPKYLFRKEGQNVTLSCEQNLNHDAMYWYRQDPGQGLRLIYYSQIVNDFQKGDIAEGYSVSREKKESFPLTVTSAQKNPTAFYLCASIPAVILGEAFFGQGTRLTVV.